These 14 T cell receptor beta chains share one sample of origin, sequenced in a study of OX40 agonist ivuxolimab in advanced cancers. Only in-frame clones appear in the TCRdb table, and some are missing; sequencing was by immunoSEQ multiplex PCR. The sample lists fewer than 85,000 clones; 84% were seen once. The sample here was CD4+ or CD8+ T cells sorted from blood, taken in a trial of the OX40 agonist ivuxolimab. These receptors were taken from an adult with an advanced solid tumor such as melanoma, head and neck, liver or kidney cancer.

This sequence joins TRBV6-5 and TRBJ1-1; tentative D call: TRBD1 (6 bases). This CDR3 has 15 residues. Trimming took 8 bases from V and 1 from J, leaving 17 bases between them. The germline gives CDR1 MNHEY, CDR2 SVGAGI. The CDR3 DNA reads TGTGCCAGCGGAAGACCCAGGGGATGGAACACTGAAGCTTTCTTT. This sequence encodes CASGRPRGWNTEAFF.

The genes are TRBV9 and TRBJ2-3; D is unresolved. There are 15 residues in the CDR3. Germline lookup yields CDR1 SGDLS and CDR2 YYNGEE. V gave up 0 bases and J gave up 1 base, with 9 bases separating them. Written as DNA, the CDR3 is TGTGCCAGCAGCGTAGCTGTGGGCGGCACAGATACGCAGTATTTT. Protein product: CASSVAVGGTDTQYF. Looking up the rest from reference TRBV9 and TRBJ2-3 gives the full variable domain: DSGVTQTPKHLITATGQRVTLRCSPRSGDLSVYWYQQSLDQGLQFLIQYYNGEERAKGNILERFSAQQFPDLHSELNLSSLELGDSALYFCASSVAVGGTDTQYFGPGTRLTVL.

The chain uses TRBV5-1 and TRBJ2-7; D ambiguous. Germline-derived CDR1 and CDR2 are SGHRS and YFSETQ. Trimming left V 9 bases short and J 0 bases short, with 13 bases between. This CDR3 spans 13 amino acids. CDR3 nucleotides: TGCGCCACTTCGATTGGAAGCTCCTACGAGCAGTACTTC. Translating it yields CATSIGSSYEQYF. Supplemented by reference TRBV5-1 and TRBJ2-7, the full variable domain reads KAGVTQTPRYLIKTRGQQVTLSCSPISGHRSVSWYQQTPGQGLQFLFEYFSETQRNKGNFPGRFSGRQFSNSRSEMNVSTLELGDSALYLCATSIGSSYEQYFGPGTRLTVT.

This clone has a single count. CDR3 nucleotides: TGCAGCGTTGAAAGCGGGGGGGCAAGCAATGAGCAGTTCTTC. It is translated as CSVESGGASNEQFF. This sequence joins TRBV29-1 and TRBJ2-1; 10 nucleotides align to TRBD2. V shed 2 bases, J shed 6 bases, and the junction held 4 bases outside the gene matches. CDR3 length: 14 residues. Germline V lookup: CDR1 SQVTM, CDR2 ANQGSEA.

The CDR3 bases are TGTGCCAGCAGCTCCGGGGGAGAAGGGCAGGGGAGCTACGAGCAGTACTTC. Amino acids: CASSSGGEGQGSYEQYF. V is TRBV7-9 and J is TRBJ2-7; D tentatively fits TRBD1 or TRBD2 (6 bases each). The CDR3 is 17 residues long. Germline CDR1 and CDR2: SEHNR and FQNEAQ (reference sequence). V lost 4 bases and J lost 3, with 22 bases in between.

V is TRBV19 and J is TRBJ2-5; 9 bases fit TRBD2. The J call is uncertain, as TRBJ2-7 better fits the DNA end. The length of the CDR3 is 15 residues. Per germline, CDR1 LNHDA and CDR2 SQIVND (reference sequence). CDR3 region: CASGRSSGGLYEQYF. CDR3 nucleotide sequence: TGTGCCAGTGGGAGGAGTAGCGGGGGACTCTACGAGCAGTACTTC.

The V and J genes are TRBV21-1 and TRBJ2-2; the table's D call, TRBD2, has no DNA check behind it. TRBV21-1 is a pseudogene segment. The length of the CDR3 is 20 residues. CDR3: CASSKMNGTSGSRITGELFF. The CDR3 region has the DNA TGTGCCAGCAGCAAAATGAACGGGACTAGCGGGAGTCGCATCACCGGGGAGCTGTTTTTT.

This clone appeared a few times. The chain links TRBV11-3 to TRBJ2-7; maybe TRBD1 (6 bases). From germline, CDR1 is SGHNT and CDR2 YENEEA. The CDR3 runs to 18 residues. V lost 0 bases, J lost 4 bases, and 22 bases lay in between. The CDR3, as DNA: TGTGCCAGCAGCTTAGAGTTTTGGCACAGGGAAGAAGCGTACGAGCAGTACTTC. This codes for CASSLEFWHREEAYEQYF. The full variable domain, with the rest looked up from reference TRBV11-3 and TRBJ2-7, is EAGVVQSPRYKIIEKKQPVAFWCNPISGHNTLYWYLQNLGQGPELLIRYENEEAVDDSQLPKDRFSAERLKGVDSTLKIQPAELGDSAVYLCASSLEFWHREEAYEQYFGPGTRLTVT.

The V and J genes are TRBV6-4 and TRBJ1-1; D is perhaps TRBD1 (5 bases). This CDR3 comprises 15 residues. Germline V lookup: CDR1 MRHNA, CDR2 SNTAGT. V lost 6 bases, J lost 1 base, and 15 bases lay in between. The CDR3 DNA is TGTGCCAGCAGACCCAAAGGGCAGGGGAACACTGAAGCTTTCTTT. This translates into CASRPKGQGNTEAFF.

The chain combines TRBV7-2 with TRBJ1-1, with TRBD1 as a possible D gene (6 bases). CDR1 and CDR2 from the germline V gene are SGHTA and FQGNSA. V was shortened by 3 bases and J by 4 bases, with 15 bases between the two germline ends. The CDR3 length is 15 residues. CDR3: CASSLGAGAITEAFF. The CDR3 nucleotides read TGTGCCAGCAGCTTGGGGGCGGGGGCGATCACTGAAGCTTTCTTT.

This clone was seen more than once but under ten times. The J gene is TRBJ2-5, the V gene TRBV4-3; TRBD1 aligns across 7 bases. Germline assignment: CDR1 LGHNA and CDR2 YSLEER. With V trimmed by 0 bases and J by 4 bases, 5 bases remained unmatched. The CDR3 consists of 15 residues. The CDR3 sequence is CASSQDEGTAETQYF. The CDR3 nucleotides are TGCGCCAGCAGCCAAGATGAAGGGACAGCAGAGACCCAGTACTTC.

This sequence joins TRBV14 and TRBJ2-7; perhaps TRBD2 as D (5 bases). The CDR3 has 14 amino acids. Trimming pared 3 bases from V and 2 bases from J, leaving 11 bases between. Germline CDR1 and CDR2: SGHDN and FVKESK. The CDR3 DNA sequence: TGTGCCAGCAGCCAGACTATTCCCCCCTACGAGCAGTACTTC. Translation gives CASSQTIPPYEQYF.

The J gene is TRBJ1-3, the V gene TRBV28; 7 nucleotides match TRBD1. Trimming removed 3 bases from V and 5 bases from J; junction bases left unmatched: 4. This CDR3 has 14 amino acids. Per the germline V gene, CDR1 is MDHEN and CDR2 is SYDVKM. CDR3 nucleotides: TGTGCCAGCAGTTTGGTGACAGGGAGAAACACCATATATTTT. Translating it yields CASSLVTGRNTIYF.

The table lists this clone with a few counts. For the CDR3, the DNA is TGTGCCAGCAGTTACGGGAAAAACAATGAGCAGTTCTTC. Encoded protein: CASSYGKNNEQFF. The genes are TRBV28 and TRBJ2-1; perhaps TRBD2 as D (5 bases). Trimming stripped 4 bases from V and 5 bases from J, with 9 bases between. There are 13 residues in the CDR3. The V gene's germline CDR1 is MDHEN and CDR2 SYDVKM.